This T cell receptor beta chain was sequenced in a study of blood T cell repertoires in COVID-19. Study at large: From the United States, Italy and Spain came samples of acute and convalescent COVID-19.

Here immunoSEQ multiplex PCR was the method, and the copy in TCRdb shows in-frame clones only, minus some. The sample yields approximately 270,000 clones, about 89% seen once. Deletions cut 6 bases from V and 7 bases from J, with 12 bases between. CDR1 and CDR2 from the germline V gene are MDHEN and SYDVKM. The CDR3 length is 12 residues. Sequencing was carried out using peripheral blood. The chain has TRBV28 and TRBJ1-2, with D unresolved. The clonotype comes from a young man with acute or convalescent COVID-19. CDR3 protein: CASSLIPVGYTF. The CDR3 bases are TGTGCCAGCAGCTTAATCCCAGTTGGCTACACCTTC.